This T cell receptor (beta chain) derives from a study of T cell responses to AZD1222 COVID-19 vaccine. Assay: immunoSEQ multiplex PCR; the TCRdb copy retains only in-frame clones and omits some. The sample has just under 150,000 clones; just over 85% are singletons. Pooled samples include second doses given at about 4 or 12 weeks. For this clone: Its antigen is as yet unknown.

CDR3 length equals 13 residues. The V gene lost 5 bases and the J gene lost 1 base, with 9 bases spanning the gap. General study results and limits: Baseline testing showed seropositivity in only 5 or 6 AZD1222 recipients. Spike regions recognized by vaccine-associated CD4 TCRs spanned the protein, led by 160-218 and 743-854.

The V call is TRBV12-3 or TRBV12-4, the J call TRBJ2-7, with D tentatively TRBD1 (5 bases). The source is an adult who received the AZD1222 COVID-19 vaccine. Specimen: peripheral blood, collected 28 days after the second AZD1222 dose. CDR3 DNA: TGTGCCAGCAGTCCCCGGACATCCTACGAGCAGTACTTC. This encodes CASSPRTSYEQYF.